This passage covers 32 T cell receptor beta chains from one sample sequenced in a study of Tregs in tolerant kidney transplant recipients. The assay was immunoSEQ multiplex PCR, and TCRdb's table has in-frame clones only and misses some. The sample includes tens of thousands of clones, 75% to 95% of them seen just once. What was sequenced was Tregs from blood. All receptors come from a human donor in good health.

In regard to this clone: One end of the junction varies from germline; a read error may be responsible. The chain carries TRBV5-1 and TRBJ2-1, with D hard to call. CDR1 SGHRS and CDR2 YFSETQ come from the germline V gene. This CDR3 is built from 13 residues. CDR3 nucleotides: TGCGCCAGCAGCTTCGGAACCTACAGTGAGCAGTTCTTC. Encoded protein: CASSFGTYSEQFF.

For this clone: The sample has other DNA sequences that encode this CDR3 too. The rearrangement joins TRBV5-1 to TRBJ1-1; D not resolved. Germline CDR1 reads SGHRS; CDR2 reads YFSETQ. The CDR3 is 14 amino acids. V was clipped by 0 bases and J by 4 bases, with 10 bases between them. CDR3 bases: TGCGCCAGCAGCTTGGAGGGATGGGGCACTGAAGCTTTCTTT. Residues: CASSLEGWGTEAFF.

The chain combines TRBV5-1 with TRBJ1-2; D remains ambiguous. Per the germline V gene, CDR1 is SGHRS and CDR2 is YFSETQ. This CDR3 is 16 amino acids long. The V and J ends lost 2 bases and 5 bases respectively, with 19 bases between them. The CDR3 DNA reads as TGCGCCAGCAGCTTACAGTACCCAGCTTCGACTTATGGCTACACCTTC. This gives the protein CASSLQYPASTYGYTF.

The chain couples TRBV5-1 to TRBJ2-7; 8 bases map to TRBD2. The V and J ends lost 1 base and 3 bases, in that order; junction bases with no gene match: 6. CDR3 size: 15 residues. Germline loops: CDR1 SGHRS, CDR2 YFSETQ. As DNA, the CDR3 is TGCGCCAGCAGCTTGACCGGGGGGGCAATCTACGAGCAGTACTTC. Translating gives CASSLTGGAIYEQYF.

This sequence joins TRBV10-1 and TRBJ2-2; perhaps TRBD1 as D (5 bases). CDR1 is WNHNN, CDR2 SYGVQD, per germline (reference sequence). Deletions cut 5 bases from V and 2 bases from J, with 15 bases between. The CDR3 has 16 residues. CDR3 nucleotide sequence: TGCGCCAGCAGTTCTCTGGGGCCGGTAAACACCGGGGAGCTGTTTTTT. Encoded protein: CASSSLGPVNTGELFF.

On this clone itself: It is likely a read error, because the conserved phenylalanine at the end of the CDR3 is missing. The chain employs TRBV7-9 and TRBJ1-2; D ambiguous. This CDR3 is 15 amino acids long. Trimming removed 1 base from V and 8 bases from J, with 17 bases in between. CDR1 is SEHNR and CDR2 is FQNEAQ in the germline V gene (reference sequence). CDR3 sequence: CASSLVSHGAGGYTL. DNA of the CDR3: TGTGCCAGCAGCTTAGTTTCTCACGGAGCGGGAGGCTACACCCTC.

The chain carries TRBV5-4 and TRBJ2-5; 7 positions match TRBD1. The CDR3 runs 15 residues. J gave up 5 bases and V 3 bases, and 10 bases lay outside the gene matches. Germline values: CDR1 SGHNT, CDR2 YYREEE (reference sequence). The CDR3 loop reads CASSSMTGIGETQYF. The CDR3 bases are TGTGCCAGCAGCTCTATGACAGGGATCGGGGAGACCCAGTACTTC.

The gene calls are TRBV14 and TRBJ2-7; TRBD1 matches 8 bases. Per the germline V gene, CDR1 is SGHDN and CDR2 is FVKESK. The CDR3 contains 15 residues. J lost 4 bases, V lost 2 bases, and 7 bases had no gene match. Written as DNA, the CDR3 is TGTGCCAGCAGCCAACGCAGGGGGCTAGGTTACGAGCAGTACTTC. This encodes CASSQRRGLGYEQYF.

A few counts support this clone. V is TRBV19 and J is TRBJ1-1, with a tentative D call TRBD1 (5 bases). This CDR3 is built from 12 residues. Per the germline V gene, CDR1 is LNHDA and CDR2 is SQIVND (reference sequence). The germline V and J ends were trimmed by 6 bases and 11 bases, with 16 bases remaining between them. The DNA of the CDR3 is TGTGCCAGTAGGGGGACGGTAGCTGGGGCTTTCTTT. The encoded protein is CASRGTVAGAFF.

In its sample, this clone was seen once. The CDR3 coding sequence is TGCGCCAGCAGCTCGGGACAGACCCTCGCCGGGGAGCTGTTTTTT. Protein product: CASSSGQTLAGELFF. This sequence joins TRBV5-1 and TRBJ2-2; 7 bases line up with TRBD1. The V segment lost 3 bases and the J segment 6 bases; nucleotides outside the gene matches: 8. The CDR3 loop spans 15 amino acids. CDR1 and CDR2 (germline): SGHRS, YFSETQ. The full variable domain, completed using reference TRBV5-1 and TRBJ2-2, is KAGVTQTPRYLIKTRGQQVTLSCSPISGHRSVSWYQQTPGQGLQFLFEYFSETQRNKGNFPGRFSGRQFSNSRSEMNVSTLELGDSALYLCASSSGQTLAGELFFGEGSRLTVL.

The chain's CDR3 is CASSQGAWGMNTEAFF. In DNA, the CDR3 is TGTGCCAGCAGTCAGGGTGCCTGGGGGATGAACACTGAAGCTTTCTTT. The gene calls are TRBV14 and TRBJ1-1; a weak D match, TRBD1 (5 bases). The ends were cut back, 6 bases at V and 0 bases at J, with 17 bases in the middle. Germline loops: CDR1 SGHDN, CDR2 FVKESK. The length of the CDR3 is 16 residues.

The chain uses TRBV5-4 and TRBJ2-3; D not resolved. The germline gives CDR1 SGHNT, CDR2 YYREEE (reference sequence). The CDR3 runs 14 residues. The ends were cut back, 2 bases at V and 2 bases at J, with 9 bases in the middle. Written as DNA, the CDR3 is TGTGCCAGCAGCTTAAGGCAGGACACAGATACGCAGTATTTT. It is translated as CASSLRQDTDTQYF.

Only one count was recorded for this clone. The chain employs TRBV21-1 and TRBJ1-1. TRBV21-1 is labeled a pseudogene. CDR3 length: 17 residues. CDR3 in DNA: TGTGCCAGCAGTATAAGGATAGCTACACAAATTCGCACTGAAGCTTTCTTT. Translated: CASSIRIATQIRTEAFF.

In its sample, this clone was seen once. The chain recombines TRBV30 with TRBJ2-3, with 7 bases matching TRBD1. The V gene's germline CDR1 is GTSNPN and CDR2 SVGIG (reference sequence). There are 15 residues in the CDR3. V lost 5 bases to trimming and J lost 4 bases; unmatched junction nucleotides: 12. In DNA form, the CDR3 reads TGTGCCTGGGCGACAGGGAACCTGAGGGCAGATACGCAGTATTTT. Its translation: CAWATGNLRADTQYF.

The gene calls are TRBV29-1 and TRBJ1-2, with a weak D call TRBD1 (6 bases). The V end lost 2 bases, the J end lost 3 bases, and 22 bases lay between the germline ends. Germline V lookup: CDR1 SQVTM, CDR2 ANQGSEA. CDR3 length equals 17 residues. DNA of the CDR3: TGCAGCGTTGAACAGTCGGGGGGCGCACCGCAAGACTATGGCTACACCTTC. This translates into CSVEQSGGAPQDYGYTF.

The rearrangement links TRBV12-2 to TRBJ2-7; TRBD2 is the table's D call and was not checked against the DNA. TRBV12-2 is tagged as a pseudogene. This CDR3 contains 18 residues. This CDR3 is CASRLARGRLAGSYEQYF. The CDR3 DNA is TGTGCAAGTCGCTTAGCGCGGGGGCGGCTAGCGGGATCTTACGAGCAGTACTTC.

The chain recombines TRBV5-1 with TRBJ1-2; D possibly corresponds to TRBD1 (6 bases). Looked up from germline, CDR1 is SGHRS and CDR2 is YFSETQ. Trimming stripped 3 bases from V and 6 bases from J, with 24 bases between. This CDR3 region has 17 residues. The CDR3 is CASSSSLPSTGRHGYTF. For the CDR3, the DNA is TGCGCCAGCAGCTCCTCTTTACCATCTACAGGGAGGCATGGCTACACCTTC.

The DNA for the CDR3 is TGTGCCAGCAGTGAGGGTTCCCCGGGAATTCAGTACTTC. Its translation: CASSEGSPGIQYF. The chain combines TRBV6-4 with TRBJ2-4; TRBD2 is a possible D gene (5 bases). The V gene's germline CDR1 is MRHNA and CDR2 SNTAGT. With 3 bases removed from V and 10 bases from J, the gap between germline ends came to 13 bases. The length of the CDR3 is 13 residues.

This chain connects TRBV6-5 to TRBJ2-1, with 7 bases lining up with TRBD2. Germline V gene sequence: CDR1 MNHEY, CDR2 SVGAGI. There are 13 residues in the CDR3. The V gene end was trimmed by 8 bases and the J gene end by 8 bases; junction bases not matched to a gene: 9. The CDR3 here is CASWNSGLDEQFF. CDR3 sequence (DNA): TGTGCCAGCTGGAATAGCGGGTTGGATGAGCAGTTCTTC.

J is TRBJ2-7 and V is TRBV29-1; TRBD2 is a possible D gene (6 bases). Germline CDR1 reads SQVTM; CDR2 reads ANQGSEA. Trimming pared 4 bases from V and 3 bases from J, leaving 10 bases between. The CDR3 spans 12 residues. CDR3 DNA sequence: TGCAGCGTTGGTGTGGGGGGCTACGAGCAGTACTTC. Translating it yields CSVGVGGYEQYF.

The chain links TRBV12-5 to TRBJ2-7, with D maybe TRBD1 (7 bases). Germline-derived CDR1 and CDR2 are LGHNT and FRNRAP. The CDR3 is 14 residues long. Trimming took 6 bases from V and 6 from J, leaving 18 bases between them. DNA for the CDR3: TGTGCTAGTGGCCTGGGCCAGGGGGGAAGCGAGCAGTACTTC. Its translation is CASGLGQGGSEQYF.

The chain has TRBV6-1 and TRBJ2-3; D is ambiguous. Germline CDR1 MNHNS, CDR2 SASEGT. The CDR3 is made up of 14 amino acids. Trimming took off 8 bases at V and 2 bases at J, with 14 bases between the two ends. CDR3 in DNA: TGTGCCAGCTCGGCGCACGGAAACACAGATACGCAGTATTTT. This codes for CASSAHGNTDTQYF.

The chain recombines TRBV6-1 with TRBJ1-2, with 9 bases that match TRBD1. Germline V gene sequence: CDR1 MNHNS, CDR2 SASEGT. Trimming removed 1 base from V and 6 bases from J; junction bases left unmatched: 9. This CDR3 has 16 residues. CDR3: CASSEDPGQGQDGYTF. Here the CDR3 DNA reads TGTGCCAGCAGTGAAGACCCGGGACAGGGTCAGGATGGCTACACCTTC.

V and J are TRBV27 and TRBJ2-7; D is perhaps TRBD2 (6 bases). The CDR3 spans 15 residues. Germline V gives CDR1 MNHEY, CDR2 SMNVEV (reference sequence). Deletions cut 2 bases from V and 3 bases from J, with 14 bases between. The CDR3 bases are TGTGCCAGCAGTTTAATGCGGGACGGTTACTACGAGCAGTACTTC. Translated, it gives CASSLMRDGYYEQYF.

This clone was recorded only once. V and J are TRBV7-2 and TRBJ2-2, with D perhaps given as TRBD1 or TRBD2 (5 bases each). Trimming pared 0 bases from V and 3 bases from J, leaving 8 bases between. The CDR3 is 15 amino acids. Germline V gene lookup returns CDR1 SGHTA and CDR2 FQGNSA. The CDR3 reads CASSLAREYTGELFF. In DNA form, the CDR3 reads TGTGCCAGCAGCTTAGCCAGGGAGTACACCGGGGAGCTGTTTTTT.

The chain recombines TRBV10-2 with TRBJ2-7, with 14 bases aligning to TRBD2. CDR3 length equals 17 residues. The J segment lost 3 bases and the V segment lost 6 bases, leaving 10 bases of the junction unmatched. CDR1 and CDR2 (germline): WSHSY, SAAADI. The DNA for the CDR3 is TGCGCCAGCAGACGGACTAGCGGGGGGAACCCTAACTACGAGCAGTACTTC. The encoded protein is CASRRTSGGNPNYEQYF.

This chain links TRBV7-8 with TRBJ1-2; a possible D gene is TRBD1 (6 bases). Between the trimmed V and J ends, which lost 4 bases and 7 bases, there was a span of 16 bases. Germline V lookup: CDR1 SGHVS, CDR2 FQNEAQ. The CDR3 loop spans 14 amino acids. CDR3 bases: TGTGCCAGCAGCTCCCCTTGGGGGGCGGGTGGCTACACCTTC. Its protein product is CASSSPWGAGGYTF.

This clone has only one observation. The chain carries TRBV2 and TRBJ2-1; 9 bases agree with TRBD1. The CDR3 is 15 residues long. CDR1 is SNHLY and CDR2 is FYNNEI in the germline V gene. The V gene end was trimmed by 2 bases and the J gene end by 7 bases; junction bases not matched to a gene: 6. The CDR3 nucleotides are TGTGCCAGCAGTGAATATGGGACAGGGAGTAATGAGCAGTTCTTC. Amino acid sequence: CASSEYGTGSNEQFF.

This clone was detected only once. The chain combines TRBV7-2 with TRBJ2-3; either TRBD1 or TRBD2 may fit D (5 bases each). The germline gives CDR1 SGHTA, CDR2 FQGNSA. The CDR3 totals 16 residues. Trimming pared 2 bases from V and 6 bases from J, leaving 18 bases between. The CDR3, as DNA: TGTGCCAGCAGCTTATGGGGGTCTACCTCGGGGGATACGCAGTATTTT. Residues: CASSLWGSTSGDTQYF.

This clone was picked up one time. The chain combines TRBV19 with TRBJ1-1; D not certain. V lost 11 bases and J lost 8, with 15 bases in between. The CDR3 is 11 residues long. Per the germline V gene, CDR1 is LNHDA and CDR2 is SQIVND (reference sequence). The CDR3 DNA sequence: TGTGCCTGTTCTGCCCGATCCGAAGCTTTCTTT. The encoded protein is CACSARSEAFF.

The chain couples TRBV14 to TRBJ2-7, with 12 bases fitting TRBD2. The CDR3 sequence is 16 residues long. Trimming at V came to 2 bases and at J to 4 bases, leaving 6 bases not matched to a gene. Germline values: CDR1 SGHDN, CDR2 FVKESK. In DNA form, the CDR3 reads TGTGCCAGCAGCCAATCGCTAGCGGGAGGGCTGTACGAGCAGTACTTC. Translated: CASSQSLAGGLYEQYF. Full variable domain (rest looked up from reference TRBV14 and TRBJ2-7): EAGVTQFPSHSVIEKGQTVTLRCDPISGHDNLYWYRRVMGKEIKFLLHFVKESKQDESGMPNNRFLAERTGGTYSTLKVQPAELEDSGVYFCASSQSLAGGLYEQYFGPGTRLTVT.

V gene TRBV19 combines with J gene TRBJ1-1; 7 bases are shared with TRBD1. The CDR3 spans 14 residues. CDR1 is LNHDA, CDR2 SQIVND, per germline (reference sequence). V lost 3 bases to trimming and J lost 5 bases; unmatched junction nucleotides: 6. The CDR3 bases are TGTGCCAGTAGTATCAAGGGGGCGAGGACTGAAGCTTTCTTT. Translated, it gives CASSIKGARTEAFF.